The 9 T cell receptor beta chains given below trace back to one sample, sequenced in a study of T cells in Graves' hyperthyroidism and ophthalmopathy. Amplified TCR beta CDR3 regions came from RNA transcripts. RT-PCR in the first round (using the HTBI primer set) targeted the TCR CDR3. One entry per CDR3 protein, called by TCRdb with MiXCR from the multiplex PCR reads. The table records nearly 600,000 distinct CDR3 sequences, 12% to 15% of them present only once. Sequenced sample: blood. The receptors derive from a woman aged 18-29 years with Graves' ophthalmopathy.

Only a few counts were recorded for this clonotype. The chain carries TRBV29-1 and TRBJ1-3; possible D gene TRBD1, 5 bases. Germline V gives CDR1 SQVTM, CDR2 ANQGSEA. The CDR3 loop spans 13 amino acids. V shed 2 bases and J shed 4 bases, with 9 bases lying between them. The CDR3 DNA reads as TGCAGCGTTGAATGGGGCCGGGGAAACACCATATATTTT. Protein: CSVEWGRGNTIYF.

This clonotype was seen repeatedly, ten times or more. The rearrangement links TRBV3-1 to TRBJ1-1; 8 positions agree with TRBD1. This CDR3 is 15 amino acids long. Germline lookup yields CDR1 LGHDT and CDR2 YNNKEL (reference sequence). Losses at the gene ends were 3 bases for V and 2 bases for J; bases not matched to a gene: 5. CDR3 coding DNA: TGTGCCAGCAGCCATCCGACAGGGGCTAACACTGAAGCTTTCTTT. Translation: CASSHPTGANTEAFF.

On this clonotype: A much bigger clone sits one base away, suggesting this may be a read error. The CDR3 loop is CASSSKAPRARANEQFF. DNA for the CDR3: TGTGCCAGCAGTTCAAAGGCTCCGCGGGCTCGGGCCAATGAGCAGTTCTTC. V usage is TRBV27 and J usage is TRBJ2-1; a possible D gene is TRBD2 (5 bases). This CDR3 region has 17 residues. CDR1 and CDR2 from the germline V gene are MNHEY and SMNVEV (reference sequence). The ends were cut back, 4 bases at V and 6 bases at J, with 22 bases in the middle.

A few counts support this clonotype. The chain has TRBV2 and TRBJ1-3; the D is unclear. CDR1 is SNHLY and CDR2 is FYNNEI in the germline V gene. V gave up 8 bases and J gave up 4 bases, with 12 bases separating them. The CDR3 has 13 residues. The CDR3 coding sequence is TGTGCCAGCCACTTCGGTTCAGGAAACACCATATATTTT. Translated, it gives CASHFGSGNTIYF.

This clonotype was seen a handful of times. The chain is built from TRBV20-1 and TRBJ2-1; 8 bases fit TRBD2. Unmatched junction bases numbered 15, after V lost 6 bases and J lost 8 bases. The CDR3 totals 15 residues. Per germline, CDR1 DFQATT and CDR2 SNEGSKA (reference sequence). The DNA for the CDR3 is TGCAGTGCAACGACCGGGACTAGGGTTTTTGATGAGCAGTTCTTC. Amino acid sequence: CSATTGTRVFDEQFF.

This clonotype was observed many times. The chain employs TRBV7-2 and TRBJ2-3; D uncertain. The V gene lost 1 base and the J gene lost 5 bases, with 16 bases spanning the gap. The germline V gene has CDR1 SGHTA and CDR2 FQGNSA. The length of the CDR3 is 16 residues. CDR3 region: CASSLVYGRKGDTQYF. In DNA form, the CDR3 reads TGTGCCAGCAGCTTAGTGTATGGCAGAAAGGGAGATACGCAGTATTTT.

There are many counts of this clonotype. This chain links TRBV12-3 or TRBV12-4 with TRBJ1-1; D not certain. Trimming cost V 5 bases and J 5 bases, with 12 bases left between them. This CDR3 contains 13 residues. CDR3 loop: CASSLDGGTEAFF. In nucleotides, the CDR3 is TGTGCCAGCAGTCTGGATGGAGGGACTGAAGCTTTCTTT.

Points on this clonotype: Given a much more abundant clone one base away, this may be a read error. The CDR3 DNA reads TGTGCCATCAGTGCGGGACATTTGCACGAGCAGTACTTC. Translated: CAISAGHLHEQYF. The genes are TRBV10-3 and TRBJ2-7, with TRBD1 as a possible D gene (6 bases). The germline V and J ends were trimmed by 4 bases and 5 bases, with 12 bases remaining between them. The CDR3 contains 13 residues. CDR1 is ENHRY and CDR2 is SYGVKD in the germline V gene.

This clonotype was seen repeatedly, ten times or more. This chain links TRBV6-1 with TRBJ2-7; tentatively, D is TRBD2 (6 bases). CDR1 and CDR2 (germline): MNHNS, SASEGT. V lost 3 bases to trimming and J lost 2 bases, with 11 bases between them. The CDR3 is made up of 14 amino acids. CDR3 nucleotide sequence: TGTGCCAGCAGTGATGCGGGATACCCCTACGAGCAGTACTTC. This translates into CASSDAGYPYEQYF.